Listed below are T cell receptor beta chains from one sample, sequenced in a study of T cell repertoires in cytomegalovirus infection. From the reads, TCRdb called clonotypes with MiXCR, one entry per CDR3 protein. Among some 300,000 distinct CDR3 sequences listed, approximately 8.9% were seen once. The sequenced material came from PBMCs. The receptors were sampled from a human donor in good health (CMV status not recorded). Some clones in this sample may be carry-over from other donors' samples. The CDR3 runs from the conserved cysteine through the conserved F or W. Each record gives: CDR3 DNA, CDR3 protein, J gene, clone size, D gene, V gene. The D gene is left open where the match is weak. Clone size is shown for a subset of rows, as once, few, many or a class of expanded clone.

CDR3nt: TGTGCCAGCATAGGGGGCCCTCGGGGTGGCTACACCTTC
CDR3aa: CASIGGPRGGYTF
j_gene: TRBJ1-2
abundance: many
d_gene: TRBD1
v_gene: TRBV28

CDR3nt: TGCAGTGCTGTCCGGGACAGGACGACCGGGGAGCTGTTTTTT
CDR3aa: CSAVRDRTTGELFF
j_gene: TRBJ2-2
abundance: few
d_gene: TRBD1
v_gene: TRBV20-1

CDR3nt: TGTGCCAGCAGCTCCTGGCAAAGGGGATGGAACACCGGGGAGCTGTTTTTT
CDR3aa: CASSSWQRGWNTGELFF
j_gene: TRBJ2-2
abundance: many
d_gene: .
v_gene: TRBV7-8

CDR3nt: TGTGCCAGCAGCCAAGACCCTGGGGCCTGGGCCGGGGAGCTGTTTTTT
CDR3aa: CASSQDPGAWAGELFF
j_gene: TRBJ2-2
abundance: .
d_gene: .
v_gene: TRBV14

CDR3nt: TGTGCCAGCAGGGGAGGGGCTGAGTCACCCCTCCACTTT
CDR3aa: CASRGGAESPLHF
j_gene: TRBJ1-6
abundance: many
d_gene: .
v_gene: TRBV28

CDR3nt: TGTGCCAGCAGCCAGACAGGGGGCGGAAGTGAAAAACTGTTTTTT
CDR3aa: CASSQTGGGSEKLFF
j_gene: TRBJ1-4
abundance: few
d_gene: TRBD1
v_gene: TRBV5-4

CDR3nt: TGTGCCAGCAGCTTAGTAGCGAACGGGGAGCTGTTTTTT
CDR3aa: CASSLVANGELFF
j_gene: TRBJ2-2
abundance: few
d_gene: .
v_gene: TRBV7-2

CDR3nt: TGTGCCAGCAGCTTAGGCGGACAGAACTATGGCTACACCTTC
CDR3aa: CASSLGGQNYGYTF
j_gene: TRBJ1-2
abundance: many
d_gene: .
v_gene: TRBV7-2

CDR3nt: TGTGCCAGCAGTTTGGGTGGCCAGGGTGGGGGGAAACTGTTTTTT
CDR3aa: CASSLGGQGGGKLFF
j_gene: TRBJ1-4
abundance: many
d_gene: .
v_gene: TRBV28

CDR3nt: TGTGCCAGCAGTTACGAGGGGCGGGGTGAGCAGTTCTTC
CDR3aa: CASSYEGRGEQFF
j_gene: TRBJ2-1
abundance: .
d_gene: .
v_gene: TRBV6-5

CDR3nt: TGTGCCAGCAGCGTACGATTAAAGGGCCCCAATGAGCAGTTCTTC
CDR3aa: CASSVRLKGPNEQFF
j_gene: TRBJ2-1
abundance: .
d_gene: .
v_gene: TRBV7-9

CDR3nt: TGTGCCACGGGTAGCGGCACAGATACGCAGTATTTT
CDR3aa: CATGSGTDTQYF
j_gene: TRBJ2-3
abundance: few
d_gene: .
v_gene: TRBV24-1

CDR3nt: TGTGCCAGCAGACTCTCGGCAATGGAGGGGAAGAACTATGGCTACACCTTC
CDR3aa: CASRLSAMEGKNYGYTF
j_gene: TRBJ1-2
abundance: many
d_gene: .
v_gene: TRBV7-8

CDR3nt: TGCAGTGCTAGGGAGACAGGGGCTGACTATGGCTACACCTTC
CDR3aa: CSARETGADYGYTF
j_gene: TRBJ1-2
abundance: many
d_gene: TRBD1
v_gene: TRBV20-1

CDR3nt: TGTGCCAGCAGTAATGACAATCCTGAAGCTTTCTTT
CDR3aa: CASSNDNPEAFF
j_gene: TRBJ1-1
abundance: few
d_gene: .
v_gene: TRBV7-9

CDR3nt: TGTGCCAGTAGTATTGACAGGGACACTGAAGCTTTCTTT
CDR3aa: CASSIDRDTEAFF
j_gene: TRBJ1-1
abundance: .
d_gene: TRBD1
v_gene: TRBV19

CDR3nt: TGCGCCAGCAGCTTATCCCACAGGGGGGGAACTGAAGCTTTCTTT
CDR3aa: CASSLSHRGGTEAFF
j_gene: TRBJ1-1
abundance: few
d_gene: TRBD1
v_gene: TRBV5-1

CDR3nt: TGCAGTGCTATAGAGACAGGGGGCCCAAACACCGGGGAGCTGTTTTTT
CDR3aa: CSAIETGGPNTGELFF
j_gene: TRBJ2-2
abundance: few
d_gene: TRBD1
v_gene: TRBV20-1

CDR3nt: TGTGCCAGCAGGACCGTTAACGATTATGGCTACACCTTC
CDR3aa: CASRTVNDYGYTF
j_gene: TRBJ1-2
abundance: many
d_gene: .
v_gene: TRBV7-2

CDR3nt: TGCGCCAGCAGCCATGGGGACGATAATTCACCCCTCCACTTT
CDR3aa: CASSHGDDNSPLHF
j_gene: TRBJ1-6
abundance: many
d_gene: .
v_gene: TRBV4-1

CDR3nt: TGTGCCAGCAGCTTAATTCCTTTCGTCACCGGGGAGCTGTTTTTT
CDR3aa: CASSLIPFVTGELFF
j_gene: TRBJ2-2
abundance: many
d_gene: .
v_gene: TRBV7-2

CDR3nt: TGTGCCAGCAGCCCCATTTATAGGGGCCAGGGGGAGCTGTTTTTT
CDR3aa: CASSPIYRGQGELFF
j_gene: TRBJ2-2
abundance: many
d_gene: .
v_gene: TRBV3-1

CDR3nt: TGTGCCAGCAGCCATAGACAGAGAAATGAGCAGTTCTTC
CDR3aa: CASSHRQRNEQFF
j_gene: TRBJ2-1
abundance: few
d_gene: .
v_gene: TRBV7-9

CDR3nt: TGCGCCAGCAGCCTAGACGGTTCCTACGAGCAGTACTTC
CDR3aa: CASSLDGSYEQYF
j_gene: TRBJ2-7
abundance: few
d_gene: .
v_gene: TRBV5-1

CDR3nt: TGTGCTAGTGGTTTGCCCTCGCGGTCTGGCACTGAAGCTTTCTTT
CDR3aa: CASGLPSRSGTEAFF
j_gene: TRBJ1-1
abundance: many
d_gene: .
v_gene: TRBV12-5

CDR3nt: TGCAGCGTTAAACGATACGACACTGAAGCTTTCTTT
CDR3aa: CSVKRYDTEAFF
j_gene: TRBJ1-1
abundance: many
d_gene: .
v_gene: TRBV29-1

CDR3nt: TGCGCCAGCAGCCAAGGGACTAGCGGGGGGGCGTTGTTCTCCTACAATGAGCAGTTCTTC
CDR3aa: CASSQGTSGGALFSYNEQFF
j_gene: TRBJ2-1
abundance: many
d_gene: TRBD2
v_gene: TRBV4-3

CDR3nt: TGTGCCAGCAGTTTAACCGATAGACGGGCTTTCTTT
CDR3aa: CASSLTDRRAFF
j_gene: TRBJ1-1
abundance: once
d_gene: .
v_gene: TRBV28

CDR3nt: TGCAGTGCATGGACCGGGGGGGGGCCGAACACCGGGGAGCTGTTTTTT
CDR3aa: CSAWTGGGPNTGELFF
j_gene: TRBJ2-2
abundance: many
d_gene: TRBD2
v_gene: TRBV20-1

CDR3nt: TGCAGTGCTCTAGCGGGGGGGCCTAGAGATACGCAGTATTTT
CDR3aa: CSALAGGPRDTQYF
j_gene: TRBJ2-3
abundance: few
d_gene: TRBD2
v_gene: TRBV20-1

CDR3nt: TGTGCCAGCAGCTTAGACTATAAAGGGACCTATGGCTACACCTTC
CDR3aa: CASSLDYKGTYGYTF
j_gene: TRBJ1-2
abundance: many
d_gene: .
v_gene: TRBV7-2

CDR3nt: TGTGCCAGCAGCACCAGGGACAGACGCACCGGGGAGCTGTTTTTT
CDR3aa: CASSTRDRRTGELFF
j_gene: TRBJ2-2
abundance: .
d_gene: TRBD1
v_gene: TRBV11-3

CDR3nt: TGTGCCAGCAGCCCGGGACAGGGTTTTTCAGATACGCAGTATTTT
CDR3aa: CASSPGQGFSDTQYF
j_gene: TRBJ2-3
abundance: few
d_gene: TRBD1
v_gene: TRBV14

CDR3nt: TGTGCCAGCAGCCAAGTAGCAGGGGCTGAAGCTTTCTTT
CDR3aa: CASSQVAGAEAFF
j_gene: TRBJ1-1
abundance: few
d_gene: .
v_gene: TRBV3-1

CDR3nt: TGTGCCAGCACCTTAAGTGGGGGTTACAATGAGCAGTTCTTC
CDR3aa: CASTLSGGYNEQFF
j_gene: TRBJ2-1
abundance: .
d_gene: .
v_gene: TRBV28

CDR3nt: TGCGCCAGCAGCCAGTTCGTGGCTGGAAACACCATATATTTT
CDR3aa: CASSQFVAGNTIYF
j_gene: TRBJ1-3
abundance: many
d_gene: .
v_gene: TRBV4-1

CDR3nt: TGCAGTGCTAGGGTCGGGACAGGGCCCTTCACTGAAGCTTTCTTT
CDR3aa: CSARVGTGPFTEAFF
j_gene: TRBJ1-1
abundance: many
d_gene: TRBD1
v_gene: TRBV20-1

CDR3nt: TGTGCCAGCAGTCCCTCCCGGGTGGTCAGGGCACCCCTCCACTTT
CDR3aa: CASSPSRVVRAPLHF
j_gene: TRBJ1-6
abundance: many
d_gene: .
v_gene: TRBV28

CDR3nt: TGCAGCGTGGGGACCGGGACAGGGATTCAGCCCCAGCATTTT
CDR3aa: CSVGTGTGIQPQHF
j_gene: TRBJ1-5
abundance: .
d_gene: TRBD1
v_gene: TRBV29-1

CDR3nt: TGTGCCAGCAGCGGGGGGGACAAGAACACTGAAGCTTTCTTT
CDR3aa: CASSGGDKNTEAFF
j_gene: TRBJ1-1
abundance: many
d_gene: .
v_gene: TRBV7-6

CDR3nt: TGTGCCAGCAGCTTAACGGGGCTAGCGGGGGGGAATGAGCAGTTCTTC
CDR3aa: CASSLTGLAGGNEQFF
j_gene: TRBJ2-1
abundance: .
d_gene: TRBD2
v_gene: TRBV7-3

CDR3nt: TGTGCCAGCAGCCTCGGACAGGGGCTCTACAATGAGCAGTTCTTC
CDR3aa: CASSLGQGLYNEQFF
j_gene: TRBJ2-1
abundance: many
d_gene: TRBD1
v_gene: TRBV7-2

CDR3nt: TGTGCCAGCACGCAGCCTCAAGTTTGGGGCCAAGAGACCCAGTACTTC
CDR3aa: CASTQPQVWGQETQYF
j_gene: TRBJ2-5
abundance: few
d_gene: .
v_gene: TRBV28

CDR3nt: TGTGCCAGCAGCTTACGGGCCCCTGGGGCCAACGTCCTGACTTTC
CDR3aa: CASSLRAPGANVLTF
j_gene: TRBJ2-6
abundance: many
d_gene: .
v_gene: TRBV7-6

CDR3nt: TGTGCCAGCAGTTACTCAGCGAACTATGGCTACACCTTC
CDR3aa: CASSYSANYGYTF
j_gene: TRBJ1-2
abundance: many
d_gene: .
v_gene: TRBV6-2/TRBV6-3

CDR3nt: TGCGCCAGCAGCCAAGCGGGACAGCCGAAAAACATTCAGTACTTC
CDR3aa: CASSQAGQPKNIQYF
j_gene: TRBJ2-4
abundance: many
d_gene: TRBD1
v_gene: TRBV4-1

CDR3nt: TGTGCCAGCAGCTTTTACAGGGGAGGTGGCACAGATACGCAGTATTTT
CDR3aa: CASSFYRGGGTDTQYF
j_gene: TRBJ2-3
abundance: many
d_gene: .
v_gene: TRBV5-4

CDR3nt: TGTGCCAGCAGCCTACTAGTTTCCCGGAATGAGCAGTTCTTC
CDR3aa: CASSLLVSRNEQFF
j_gene: TRBJ2-1
abundance: few
d_gene: .
v_gene: TRBV2

CDR3nt: TGCGCCAGCAGGCCCGACATCGGCTCTGAAGCTTTCTTT
CDR3aa: CASRPDIGSEAFF
j_gene: TRBJ1-1
abundance: many
d_gene: .
v_gene: TRBV5-1

CDR3nt: TGTGCCAGCAGCGCACAGGGTAGTCAGCCCCAGCATTTT
CDR3aa: CASSAQGSQPQHF
j_gene: TRBJ1-5
abundance: many
d_gene: .
v_gene: TRBV7-8

CDR3nt: TGTGCCAGCAGTTCCTCAGGGGGCAGGTACAATGAGCAGTTCTTC
CDR3aa: CASSSSGGRYNEQFF
j_gene: TRBJ2-1
abundance: many
d_gene: TRBD1
v_gene: TRBV12-3/TRBV12-4

CDR3nt: TGTGCCAGCACTATCGGGATGAACACTGAAGCTTTCTTT
CDR3aa: CASTIGMNTEAFF
j_gene: TRBJ1-1
abundance: .
d_gene: .
v_gene: TRBV6-6

CDR3nt: TGTGCCAGCAACATAGCCGGGACCTCTCGAGCAGGGCACTTC
CDR3aa: CASNIAGTSRAGHF
j_gene: TRBJ2-7
abundance: few
d_gene: .
v_gene: TRBV11-2

CDR3nt: TGTGCCAGTGAAGATCAGAACTTGAACACTGAAGCTTTCTTT
CDR3aa: CASEDQNLNTEAFF
j_gene: TRBJ1-1
abundance: .
d_gene: .
v_gene: TRBV19

CDR3nt: TGTGCCAGCATTTCTGGACAGGGCAATTCCGGGGAGCTGTTTTTT
CDR3aa: CASISGQGNSGELFF
j_gene: TRBJ2-2
abundance: .
d_gene: TRBD1
v_gene: TRBV6-2/TRBV6-3